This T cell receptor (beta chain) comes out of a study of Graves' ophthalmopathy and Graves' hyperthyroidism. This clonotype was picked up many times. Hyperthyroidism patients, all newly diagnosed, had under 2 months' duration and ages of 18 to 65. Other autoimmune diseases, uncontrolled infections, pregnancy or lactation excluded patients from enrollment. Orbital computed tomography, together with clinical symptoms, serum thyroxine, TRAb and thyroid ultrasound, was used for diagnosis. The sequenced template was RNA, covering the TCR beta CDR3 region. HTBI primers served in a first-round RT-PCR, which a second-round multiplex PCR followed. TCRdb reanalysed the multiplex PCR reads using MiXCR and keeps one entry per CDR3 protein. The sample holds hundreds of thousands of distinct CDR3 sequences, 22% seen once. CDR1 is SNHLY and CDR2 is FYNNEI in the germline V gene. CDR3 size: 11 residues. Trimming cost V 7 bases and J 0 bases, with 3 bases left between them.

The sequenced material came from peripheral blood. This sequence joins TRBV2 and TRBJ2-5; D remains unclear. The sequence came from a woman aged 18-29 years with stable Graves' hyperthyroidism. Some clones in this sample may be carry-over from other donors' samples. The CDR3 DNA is TGTGCCAGCATGAACCAAGAGACCCAGTACTTC. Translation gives CASMNQETQYF.